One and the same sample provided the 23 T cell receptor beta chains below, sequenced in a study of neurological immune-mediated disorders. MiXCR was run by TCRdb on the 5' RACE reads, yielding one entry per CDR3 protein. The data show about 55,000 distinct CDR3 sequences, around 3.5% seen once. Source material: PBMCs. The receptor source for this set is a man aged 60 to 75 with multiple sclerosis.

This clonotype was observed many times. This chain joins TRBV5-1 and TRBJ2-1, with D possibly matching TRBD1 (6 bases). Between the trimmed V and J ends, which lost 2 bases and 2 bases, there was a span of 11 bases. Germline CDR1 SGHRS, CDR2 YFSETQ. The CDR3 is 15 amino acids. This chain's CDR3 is CASSFVGATYNEQFF. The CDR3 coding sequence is TGCGCCAGCAGCTTTGTGGGGGCCACCTACAATGAGCAGTTCTTC.

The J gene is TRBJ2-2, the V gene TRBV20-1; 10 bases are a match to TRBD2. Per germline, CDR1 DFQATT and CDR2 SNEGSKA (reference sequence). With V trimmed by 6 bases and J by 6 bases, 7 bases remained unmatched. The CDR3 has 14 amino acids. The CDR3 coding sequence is TGCAGTGCCCCCCTAGCGGGAGATCCCGGGGAGCTGTTTTTT. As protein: CSAPLAGDPGELFF.

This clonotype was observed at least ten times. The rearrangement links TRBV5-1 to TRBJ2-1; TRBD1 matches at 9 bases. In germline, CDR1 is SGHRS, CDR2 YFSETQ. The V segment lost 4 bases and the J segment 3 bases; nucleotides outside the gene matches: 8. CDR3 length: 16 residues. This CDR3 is CASSPFGTGSYNEQFF. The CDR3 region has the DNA TGCGCCAGCAGCCCCTTCGGGACAGGGAGCTACAATGAGCAGTTCTTC.

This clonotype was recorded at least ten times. The CDR3 reads CSARVWTGSHQPQHF. The CDR3 nucleotides read TGCAGTGCTAGAGTCTGGACAGGTTCTCATCAGCCCCAGCATTTT. The gene calls are TRBV20-1 and TRBJ1-5; TRBD1 aligns across 7 bases. CDR1 is DFQATT, CDR2 SNEGSKA, per germline (reference sequence). With 1 base clipped from V and 5 bases from J, the junction kept 8 bases outside the gene matches. This CDR3 region has 15 residues.

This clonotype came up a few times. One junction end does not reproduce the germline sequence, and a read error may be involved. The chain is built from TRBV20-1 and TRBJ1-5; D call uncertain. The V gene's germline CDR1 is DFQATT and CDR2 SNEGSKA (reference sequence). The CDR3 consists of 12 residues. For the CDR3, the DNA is TGCAGTGCTAGAGGGAGCAATAAGACCCAGAATTTT. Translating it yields CSARGSNKTQNF.

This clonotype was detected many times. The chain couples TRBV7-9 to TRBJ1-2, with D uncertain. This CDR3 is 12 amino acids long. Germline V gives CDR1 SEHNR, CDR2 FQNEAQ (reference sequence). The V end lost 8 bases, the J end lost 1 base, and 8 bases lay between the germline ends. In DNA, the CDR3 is TGTGCCAGCCGCGGTGGTAACTATGGCTACACCTTC. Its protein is CASRGGNYGYTF.

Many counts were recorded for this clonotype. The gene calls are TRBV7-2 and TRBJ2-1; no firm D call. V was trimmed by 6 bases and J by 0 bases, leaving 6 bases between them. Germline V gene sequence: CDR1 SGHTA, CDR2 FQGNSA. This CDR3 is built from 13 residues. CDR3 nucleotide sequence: TGTGCCAGCAGGAAGGTCTCCTACAATGAGCAGTTCTTC. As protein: CASRKVSYNEQFF.

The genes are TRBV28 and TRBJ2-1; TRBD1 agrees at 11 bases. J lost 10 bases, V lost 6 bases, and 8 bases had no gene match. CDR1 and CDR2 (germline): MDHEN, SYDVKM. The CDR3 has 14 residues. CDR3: CASSSGTGGLEQFF. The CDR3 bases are TGTGCCAGCAGCTCCGGGACAGGGGGATTGGAGCAGTTCTTC.

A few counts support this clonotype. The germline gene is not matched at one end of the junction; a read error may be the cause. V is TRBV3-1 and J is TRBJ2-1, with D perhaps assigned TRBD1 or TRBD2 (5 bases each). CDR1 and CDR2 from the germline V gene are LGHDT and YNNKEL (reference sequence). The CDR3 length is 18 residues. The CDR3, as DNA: TGTGCCAGCAGCCAAGATATGGGGCTAGCCTTGTCCTCCAATGAGCAGTTCTTC. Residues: CASSQDMGLALSSNEQFF.

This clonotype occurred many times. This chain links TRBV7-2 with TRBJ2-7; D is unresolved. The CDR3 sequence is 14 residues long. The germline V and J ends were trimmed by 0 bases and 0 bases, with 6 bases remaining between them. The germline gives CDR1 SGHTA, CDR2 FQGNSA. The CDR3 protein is CASSLAINSYEQYF. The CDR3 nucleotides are TGTGCCAGCAGCTTAGCTATCAACTCCTACGAGCAGTACTTC.

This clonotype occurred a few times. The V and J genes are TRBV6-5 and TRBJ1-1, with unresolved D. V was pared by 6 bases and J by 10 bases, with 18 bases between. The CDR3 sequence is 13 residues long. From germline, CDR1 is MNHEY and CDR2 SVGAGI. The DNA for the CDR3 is TGTGCCAGCAGCCGCCCTCGTCTTGTGGGAGCTTTCTTT. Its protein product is CASSRPRLVGAFF.

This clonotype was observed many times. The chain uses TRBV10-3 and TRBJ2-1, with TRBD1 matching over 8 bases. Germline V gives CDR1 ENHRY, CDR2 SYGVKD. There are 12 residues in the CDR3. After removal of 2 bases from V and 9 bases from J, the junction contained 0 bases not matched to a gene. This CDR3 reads CAISETGGEQFF. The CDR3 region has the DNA TGTGCCATCAGTGAGACAGGGGGTGAGCAGTTCTTC.

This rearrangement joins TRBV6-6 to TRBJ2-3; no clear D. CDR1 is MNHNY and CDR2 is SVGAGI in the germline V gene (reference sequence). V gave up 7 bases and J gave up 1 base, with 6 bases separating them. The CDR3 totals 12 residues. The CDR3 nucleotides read TGTGCCAGCAAACTCGGCACAGATACGCAGTATTTT. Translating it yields CASKLGTDTQYF.

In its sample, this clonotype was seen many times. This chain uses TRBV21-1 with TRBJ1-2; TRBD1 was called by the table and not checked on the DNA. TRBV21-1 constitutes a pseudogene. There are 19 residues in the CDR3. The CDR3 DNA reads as TGTGCCAGCAGCAAAGGCTCGGACAGGCGGGGGACCCCGAACTATGGCTACACCTTC. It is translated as CASSKGSDRRGTPNYGYTF.

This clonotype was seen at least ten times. CDR3: CSARHSNEQFF. The CDR3 DNA reads as TGCAGTGCTAGACACAGCAATGAGCAGTTCTTC. This chain connects TRBV20-1 to TRBJ2-1; no reliable D call. CDR3 length equals 11 residues. In germline, CDR1 is DFQATT, CDR2 SNEGSKA (reference sequence). V lost 2 bases to trimming and J lost 6 bases, with 5 bases between them.

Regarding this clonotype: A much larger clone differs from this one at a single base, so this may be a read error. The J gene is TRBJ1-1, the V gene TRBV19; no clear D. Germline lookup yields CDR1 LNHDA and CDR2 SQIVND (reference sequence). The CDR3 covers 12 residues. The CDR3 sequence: CDSTGFGTEAFF. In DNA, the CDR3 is TGTGACAGTACGGGGTTCGGCACTGAAGCTTTCTTT.

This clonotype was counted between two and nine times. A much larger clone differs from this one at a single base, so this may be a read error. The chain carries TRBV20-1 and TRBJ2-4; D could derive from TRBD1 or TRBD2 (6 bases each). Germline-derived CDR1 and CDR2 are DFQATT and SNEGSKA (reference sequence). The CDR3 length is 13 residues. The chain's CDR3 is CSARRRGEKIQYF. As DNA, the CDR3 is TGCAGTGCTAGAAGGAGGGGGGAAAAAATTCAGTACTTC.

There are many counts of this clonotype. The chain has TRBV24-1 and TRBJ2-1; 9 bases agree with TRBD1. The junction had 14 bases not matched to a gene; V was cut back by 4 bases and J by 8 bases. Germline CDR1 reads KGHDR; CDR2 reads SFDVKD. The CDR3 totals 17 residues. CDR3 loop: CATSDRKGTGSGHEQFF. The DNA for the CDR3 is TGTGCCACCAGTGACCGAAAGGGGACAGGGAGTGGGCATGAGCAGTTCTTC.

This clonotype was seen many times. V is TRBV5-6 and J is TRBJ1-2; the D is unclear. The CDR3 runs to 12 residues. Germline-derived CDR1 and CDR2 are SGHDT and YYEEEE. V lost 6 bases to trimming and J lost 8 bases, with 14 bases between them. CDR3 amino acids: CASTSGSVGYTF. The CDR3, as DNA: TGTGCCAGCACGTCGGGGTCGGTCGGCTACACCTTC.

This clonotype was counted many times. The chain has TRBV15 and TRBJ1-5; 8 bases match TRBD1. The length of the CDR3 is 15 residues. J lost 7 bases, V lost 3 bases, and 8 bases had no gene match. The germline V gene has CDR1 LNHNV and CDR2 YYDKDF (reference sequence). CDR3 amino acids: CATSSSQGAEQPQHF. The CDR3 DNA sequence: TGTGCCACCAGCAGTAGTCAGGGGGCTGAACAGCCCCAGCATTTT.

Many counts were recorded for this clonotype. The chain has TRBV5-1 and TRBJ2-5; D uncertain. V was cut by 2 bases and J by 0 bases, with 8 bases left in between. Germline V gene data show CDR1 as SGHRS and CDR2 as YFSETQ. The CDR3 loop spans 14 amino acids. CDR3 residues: CASSLQIDQETQYF. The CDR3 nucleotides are TGCGCCAGCAGCTTACAGATAGACCAAGAGACCCAGTACTTC. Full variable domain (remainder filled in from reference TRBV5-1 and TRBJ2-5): KAGVTQTPRYLIKTRGQQVTLSCSPISGHRSVSWYQQTPGQGLQFLFEYFSETQRNKGNFPGRFSGRQFSNSRSEMNVSTLELGDSALYLCASSLQIDQETQYFGPGTRLLVL.

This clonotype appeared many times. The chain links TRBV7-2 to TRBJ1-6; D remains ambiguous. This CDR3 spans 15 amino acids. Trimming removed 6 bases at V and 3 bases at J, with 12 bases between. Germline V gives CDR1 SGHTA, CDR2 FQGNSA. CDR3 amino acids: CASRSIQLYNSPLHF. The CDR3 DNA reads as TGTGCCAGCAGGTCGATCCAGCTCTATAATTCACCCCTCCACTTT.

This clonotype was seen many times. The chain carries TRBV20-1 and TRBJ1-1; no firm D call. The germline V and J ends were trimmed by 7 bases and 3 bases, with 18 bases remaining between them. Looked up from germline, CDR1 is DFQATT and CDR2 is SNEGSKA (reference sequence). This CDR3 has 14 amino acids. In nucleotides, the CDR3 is TGCAGTGGGATGCGATTGGGGTCGCACACTGAAGCTTTCTTT. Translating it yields CSGMRLGSHTEAFF.